The table lists the clone carrying this T cell receptor beta chain with a count of one. Antigen: not known. V shed 2 bases and J shed 5 bases, with 13 bases lying between them. The CDR3 is 14 amino acids. CDR1 and CDR2 from the germline V gene are SGHRS and YFSETQ. This specimen belongs to a study of T cell repertoires in cytomegalovirus infection. Via MiXCR, TCRdb re-called the reads, giving one row per CDR3 protein. The table lists hundreds of thousands of distinct CDR3 sequences, around 30% of them singletons. The sequences come from cultured PBMCs, collected from culture after CMV antigen stimulation. The chain employs TRBV5-1 and TRBJ2-5; a possible D gene is TRBD1 (6 bases). The source of this sequence is a human donor in good health (CMV status not recorded). Some clones in this sample may be carry-over from other donors' samples. The CDR3: CASSLGGDGETQYF. CDR3 nucleotides: TGCGCCAGCAGCTTAGGGGGAGACGGGGAGACCCAGTACTTC.